This T cell receptor beta chain was sequenced during a study of T cells in Graves' hyperthyroidism and ophthalmopathy. In this sample, this clonotype turned up many times. Its target is not known. Whole-study results and caveats: Most clonotypes expanded in the thyroid (above 0.001) were also present in blood. A 13 V-J model separated ophthalmopathy from stable hyperthyroidism.

V was clipped by 0 bases and J by 9 bases; unmatched bases: 14. This CDR3 is 15 amino acids long. Germline V CDR1 and CDR2: DFQATT, SNEGSKA (reference sequence). Thyroid ultrasound, orbital computed tomography, clinical symptoms, and serum thyroxine and TRAb underpinned diagnoses. The CDR3 regions of TCR beta were amplified from RNA transcripts. Primed by the HTBI set, a first-round RT-PCR was run on the TCR CDR3. Each CDR3 protein gets one entry after TCRdb re-called the multiplex PCR reads with MiXCR. The profile shows over 250,000 distinct CDR3 sequences, less than 30% of them singletons. The sequence was obtained from a man aged 40-55 years with Graves' hyperthyroidism that later progressed to Graves' ophthalmopathy. V and J are TRBV20-1 and TRBJ2-7; the match to TRBD2 covers 7 bases. The material sequenced was blood. CDR3 DNA sequence: TGCAGTGCTAGAGATCACGCGGCGGGAGTCAATGGGCAGTACTTC. Translated, it gives CSARDHAAGVNGQYF.